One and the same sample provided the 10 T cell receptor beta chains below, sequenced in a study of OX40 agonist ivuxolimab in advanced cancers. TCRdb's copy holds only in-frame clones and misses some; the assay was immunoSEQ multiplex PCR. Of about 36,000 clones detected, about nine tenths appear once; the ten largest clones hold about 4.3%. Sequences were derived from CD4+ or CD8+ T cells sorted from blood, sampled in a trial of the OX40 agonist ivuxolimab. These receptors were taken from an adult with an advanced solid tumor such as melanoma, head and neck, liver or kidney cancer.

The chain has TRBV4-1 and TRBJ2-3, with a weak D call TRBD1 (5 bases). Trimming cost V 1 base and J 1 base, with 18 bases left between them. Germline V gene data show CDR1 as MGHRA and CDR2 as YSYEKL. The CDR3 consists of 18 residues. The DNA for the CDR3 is TGCGCCAGCAGCCAAGGAGAGTTTCCAGGGTTACGCACAGATACGCAGTATTTT. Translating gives CASSQGEFPGLRTDTQYF.

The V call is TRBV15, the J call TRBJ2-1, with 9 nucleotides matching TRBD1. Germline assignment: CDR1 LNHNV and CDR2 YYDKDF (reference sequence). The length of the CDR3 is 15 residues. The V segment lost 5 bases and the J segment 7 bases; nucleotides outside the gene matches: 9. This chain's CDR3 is CATSRGGQGKNEQFF. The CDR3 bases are TGTGCCACCAGCCGAGGAGGACAGGGGAAAAATGAGCAGTTCTTC.

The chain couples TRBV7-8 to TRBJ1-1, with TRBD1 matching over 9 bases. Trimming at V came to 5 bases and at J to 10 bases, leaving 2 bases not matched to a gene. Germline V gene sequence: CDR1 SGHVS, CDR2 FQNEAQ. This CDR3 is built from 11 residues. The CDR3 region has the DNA TGTGCCAGCAGCCTGGGACAGGGAGCTTTCTTT. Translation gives CASSLGQGAFF.

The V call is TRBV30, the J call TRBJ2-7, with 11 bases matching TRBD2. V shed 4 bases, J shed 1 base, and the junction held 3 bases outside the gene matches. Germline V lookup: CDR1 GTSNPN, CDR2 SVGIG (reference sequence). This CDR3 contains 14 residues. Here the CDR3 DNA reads TGTGCCTGGAAGCTAGCGGGAGGATCCTACGAGCAGTACTTC. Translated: CAWKLAGGSYEQYF.

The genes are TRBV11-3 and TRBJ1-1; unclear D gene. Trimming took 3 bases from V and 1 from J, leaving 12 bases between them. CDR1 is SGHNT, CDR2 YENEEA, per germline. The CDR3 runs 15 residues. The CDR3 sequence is CASSFSWGPNTEAFF. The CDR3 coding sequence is TGTGCCAGCAGCTTTAGTTGGGGTCCGAACACTGAAGCTTTCTTT.

The CDR3 DNA reads as TGTGCCAGCACGACCCTGCCTCAAGGCTACACCTTC. It encodes CASTTLPQGYTF. The chain uses TRBV28 and TRBJ1-2; D is uncertain. The CDR3 contains 12 residues. Germline V lookup: CDR1 MDHEN, CDR2 SYDVKM. V lost 7 bases and J lost 8, with 14 bases in between.

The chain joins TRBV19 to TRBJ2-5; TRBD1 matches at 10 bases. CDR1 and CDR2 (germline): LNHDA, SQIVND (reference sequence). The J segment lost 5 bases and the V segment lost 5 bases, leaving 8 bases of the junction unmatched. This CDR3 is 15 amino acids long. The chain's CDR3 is CASSPRQGAFETQYF. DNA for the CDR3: TGTGCCAGTAGTCCAAGACAGGGGGCTTTCGAGACCCAGTACTTC.

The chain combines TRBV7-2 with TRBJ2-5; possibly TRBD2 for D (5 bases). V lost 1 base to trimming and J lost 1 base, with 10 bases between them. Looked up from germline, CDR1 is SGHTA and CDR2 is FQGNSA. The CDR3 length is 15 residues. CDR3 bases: TGTGCCAGCAGCTTAGGCGGAGGCCTCCAAGAGACCCAGTACTTC. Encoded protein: CASSLGGGLQETQYF.

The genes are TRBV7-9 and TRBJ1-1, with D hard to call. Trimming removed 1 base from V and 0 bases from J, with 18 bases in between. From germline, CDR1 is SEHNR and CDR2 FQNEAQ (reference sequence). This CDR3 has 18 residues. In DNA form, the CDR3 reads TGTGCCAGCAGCTTAGGTCCGGACCCGCTAATTATGAACACTGAAGCTTTCTTT. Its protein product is CASSLGPDPLIMNTEAFF.

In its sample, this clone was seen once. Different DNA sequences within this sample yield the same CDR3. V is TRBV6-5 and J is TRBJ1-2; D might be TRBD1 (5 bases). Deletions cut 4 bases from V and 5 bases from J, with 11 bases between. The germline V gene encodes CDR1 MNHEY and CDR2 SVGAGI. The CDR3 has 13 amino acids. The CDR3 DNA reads TGTGCCAGCAGTTTTCATGACAGATATGGCTACACCTTC. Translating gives CASSFHDRYGYTF.